The 32 T cell receptor beta chains below all came from one sample that was sequenced in a study of T cells after yellow fever vaccination. TCRdb ran MiXCR on the 5' RACE reads and lists one entry per CDR3 protein. The data contain under 200,000 distinct CDR3 sequences, approximately 10% of them seen just once; the ten biggest clones take up approximately 34%. The sample consisted of CD8+ T cells sorted from PBMCs, taken 15 days after the yellow fever booster vaccination. The receptors originated from a man younger than 35 who received the YFV17D yellow fever vaccine.

The chain is built from TRBV3-1 and TRBJ2-5; TRBD1 matches 7 bases. CDR1 is LGHDT, CDR2 YNNKEL, per germline (reference sequence). The V gene end was trimmed by 8 bases and the J gene end by 3 bases; junction bases not matched to a gene: 6. The CDR3 is 13 amino acids. Here the CDR3 reads CASDHRGKETQYF. DNA for the CDR3: TGTGCCAGCGATCACAGGGGAAAAGAGACCCAGTACTTC.

Ten or more counts support this clonotype. The chain links TRBV5-1 to TRBJ1-1; D ambiguous. V lost 0 bases and J 1 base, leaving 4 bases between the germline ends. The germline V gene has CDR1 SGHRS and CDR2 YFSETQ. This CDR3 is built from 13 residues. Here the CDR3 reads CASSLEGNTEAFF. CDR3 sequence (DNA): TGCGCCAGCAGCTTGGAGGGGAACACTGAAGCTTTCTTT.

This clonotype was counted a few times. This rearrangement joins TRBV20-1 to TRBJ2-3; TRBD1 is a possible D gene (5 bases). Germline V CDR1 and CDR2: DFQATT, SNEGSKA (reference sequence). The CDR3 loop spans 17 amino acids. V was shortened by 0 bases and J by 6 bases, with 22 bases between the two germline ends. In nucleotides, the CDR3 is TGCAGTGCTAGAGATTTTTGGCAGGGTGATCCAAGGGATACGCAGTATTTT. Its protein product is CSARDFWQGDPRDTQYF.

Only a few counts were recorded for this clonotype. The rearrangement uses TRBV6-5 and TRBJ1-4; TRBD1 aligns across 8 bases. Germline assignment: CDR1 MNHEY and CDR2 SVGAGI. CDR3 length: 14 amino acids. J gave up 7 bases and V 8 bases, and 9 bases lay outside the gene matches. The CDR3 region is CASGKNRGIEKLFF. For the CDR3, the DNA is TGTGCCAGCGGAAAGAACAGGGGGATTGAAAAACTGTTTTTT.

The table lists this clonotype with a few counts. This chain joins TRBV7-3 and TRBJ2-3; D is possibly TRBD2 (7 bases). This CDR3 contains 16 residues. Germline V gene lookup returns CDR1 SGHTA and CDR2 FQGTGA. The V end was cut by 8 bases, the J end by 5 bases, with 23 bases between. The CDR3 DNA reads TGTGCCAGCGCGCCCGGGGGCGGGGGTTTTCTAGATACGCAGTATTTT. Translated, it gives CASAPGGGGFLDTQYF.

This clonotype was counted between two and nine times. This chain joins TRBV3-1 and TRBJ2-5, with unresolved D. Trimming pared 3 bases from V and 4 bases from J, leaving 3 bases between. The CDR3 has 11 amino acids. The germline gives CDR1 LGHDT, CDR2 YNNKEL (reference sequence). CDR3 in DNA: TGTGCCAGCAGCCACGGAGAGACCCAGTACTTC. This translates into CASSHGETQYF.

The chain recombines TRBV4-3 with TRBJ2-1; possibly TRBD1 for D (5 bases). Germline V CDR1 and CDR2: LGHNA, YSLEER. The CDR3 has 19 amino acids. V was cut by 1 base and J by 5 bases, with 24 bases left in between. This CDR3 reads CASSQGIGSVGWGHNEQFF. DNA of the CDR3: TGCGCCAGCAGCCAAGGCATCGGTTCGGTAGGATGGGGCCACAATGAGCAGTTCTTC.

This clonotype was found many times. The rearrangement uses TRBV27 and TRBJ2-3; 7 bases agree with TRBD2. V trimming: 6 bases; J trimming: 1 base; junction bases outside the gene matches: 7. This CDR3 is 15 amino acids long. The germline V gene encodes CDR1 MNHEY and CDR2 SMNVEV (reference sequence). The CDR3: CASSLASGGTDTQYF. The CDR3 DNA reads as TGTGCCAGCAGCCTAGCAAGCGGGGGCACAGATACGCAGTATTTT.

This clonotype has just a few counts. The chain is built from TRBV20-1 and TRBJ2-1; a possible D gene is TRBD2 (6 bases). Germline CDR1 is DFQATT and CDR2 is SNEGSKA (reference sequence). Trimming took off 0 bases at V and 3 bases at J, with 12 bases between the two ends. This CDR3 has 15 amino acids. The CDR3 reads CSARDQLALYNEQFF. As DNA, the CDR3 is TGCAGTGCTAGAGATCAACTAGCCCTCTACAATGAGCAGTTCTTC.

The V gene is TRBV12-3 or TRBV12-4, the J gene TRBJ2-2; D is possibly TRBD1 (6 bases). The CDR3 is 14 residues long. The germline V and J ends were trimmed by 4 bases and 3 bases, with 9 bases remaining between them. CDR3 sequence reads: CASSSTGHTGELFF. In DNA form, the CDR3 reads TGTGCCAGCAGTTCTACAGGGCACACCGGGGAGCTGTTTTTT.

There are a few counts of this clonotype. The chain recombines TRBV7-9 with TRBJ1-5; D remains unclear. The CDR3 sequence is 12 residues long. From germline, CDR1 is SEHNR and CDR2 FQNEAQ (reference sequence). The V gene lost 2 bases and the J gene lost 3 bases, with 2 bases spanning the gap. The CDR3 DNA sequence: TGTGCCAGCAGCTTAAACAATCAGCCCCAGCATTTT. Encoded protein: CASSLNNQPQHF.

In its sample, this clonotype was seen a few times. This chain links TRBV4-1 with TRBJ2-2; 8 bases fit TRBD1. From germline, CDR1 is MGHRA and CDR2 YSYEKL. J was trimmed by 6 bases and V by 1 base; bases with no gene match: 1. The CDR3 runs 14 residues. CDR3: CASSQVQGAGELFF. CDR3 nucleotide sequence: TGCGCCAGCAGCCAAGTACAGGGGGCCGGGGAGCTGTTTTTT.

CDR3 bases: TGTGCCAGCAGCTTATCCACAGAGTTAACCTACGAGCAGTACGTC. Translated, it gives CASSLSTELTYEQYV. The chain joins TRBV7-2 to TRBJ2-7, with D hard to call. The V gene's germline CDR1 is SGHTA and CDR2 FQGNSA. Trimming removed 2 bases at V and 2 bases at J, with 13 bases between. The CDR3 is made up of 15 amino acids.

This clonotype was seen a handful of times. CDR3 DNA sequence: TGTGCCAGCAGCCGAGGGGACCCATTCTACAATGAGCAGTTCTTC. It yields the protein CASSRGDPFYNEQFF. The genes are TRBV7-8 and TRBJ2-1; D may match TRBD1 or TRBD2 (5 bases each). Between the trimmed V and J ends, which lost 5 bases and 3 bases, there was a span of 14 bases. CDR3 length equals 15 residues. Per the germline V gene, CDR1 is SGHVS and CDR2 is FQNEAQ.

The rearrangement uses TRBV7-2 and TRBJ1-2; weak D call: TRBD1 (6 bases). This CDR3 spans 17 amino acids. Germline CDR1 reads SGHTA; CDR2 reads FQGNSA. Trimming cost V 0 bases and J 3 bases, with 17 bases left between them. Written as DNA, the CDR3 is TGTGCCAGCAGCTTAGCCGGTGGCAGGGGACGTTACTATGGCTACACCTTC. This codes for CASSLAGGRGRYYGYTF.

Only a few counts were recorded for this clonotype. CDR3 region: CASSQPRGNTEAFF. The CDR3 DNA is TGCGCCAGCAGCCAGCCTCGGGGGAACACTGAAGCTTTCTTT. V usage is TRBV4-1 and J usage is TRBJ1-1, with unresolved D. V was trimmed by 3 bases and J by 1 base, leaving 9 bases between them. Germline-derived CDR1 and CDR2 are MGHRA and YSYEKL. This CDR3 contains 14 residues.

This clonotype was seen a few times. The chain has TRBV27 and TRBJ1-2; tentatively, D is TRBD1 (5 bases). This CDR3 comprises 15 residues. Germline V CDR1 and CDR2: MNHEY, SMNVEV (reference sequence). Trimming shortened V by 2 bases and J by 6 bases, and 16 bases separated the two germline ends. The CDR3 region has the DNA TGTGCCAGCAGTTTAGGCGGTGGGGCAGGCAATGGCTACACCTTC. Its translation is CASSLGGGAGNGYTF.

The gene calls are TRBV10-2 and TRBJ2-3; TRBD2 agrees at 9 bases. The CDR3 totals 14 residues. Germline assignment: CDR1 WSHSY and CDR2 SAAADI. With 7 bases clipped from V and 0 bases from J, the junction kept 2 bases outside the gene matches. Written as DNA, the CDR3 is TGCGCCAGCACTAGCGGGGAGAGCACAGATACGCAGTATTTT. It specifies CASTSGESTDTQYF.

This clonotype was observed a few times. The chain carries TRBV3-1 and TRBJ2-3; D not resolved. V lost 7 bases and J 0 bases, leaving 11 bases between the germline ends. The CDR3 length is 14 residues. CDR1 is LGHDT, CDR2 YNNKEL, per germline (reference sequence). CDR3 in DNA: TGTGCCAGCACCTCAACAGAGAGCACAGATACGCAGTATTTT. Amino acids: CASTSTESTDTQYF.

The table lists this clonotype with a few counts. The genes are TRBV28 and TRBJ2-7; D ambiguous. V lost 4 bases to trimming and J lost 2 bases, with 12 bases between them. Germline lookup yields CDR1 MDHEN and CDR2 SYDVKM. This CDR3 region has 14 residues. The CDR3 protein is CASSYNRGTYEQYV. CDR3 DNA sequence: TGTGCCAGCAGTTACAACCGAGGAACCTACGAGCAGTACGTC.

The J gene is TRBJ2-1, the V gene TRBV9; the D gene is possibly TRBD2 (5 bases). The ends were cut back, 0 bases at V and 4 bases at J, with 11 bases in the middle. The CDR3 has 15 residues. The germline gives CDR1 SGDLS, CDR2 YYNGEE. This CDR3 reads CASSVDGVLYNEQFF. The CDR3 bases are TGTGCCAGCAGCGTAGACGGGGTCCTGTACAATGAGCAGTTCTTC.

There are a few counts of this clonotype. This chain links TRBV7-9 with TRBJ2-1; 11 bases match TRBD2. Germline CDR1 and CDR2: SEHNR and FQNEAQ (reference sequence). V dropped 5 bases and J dropped 0; count of bases not matched to a gene: 3. The CDR3 totals 16 residues. DNA for the CDR3: TGTGCCAGCAGCCCACTAGCGGGGGCCTCCTACAATGAGCAGTTCTTC. Its translation is CASSPLAGASYNEQFF.

V usage is TRBV5-4 and J usage is TRBJ2-1, with TRBD2 identical over 9 bases. The CDR3 length is 15 residues. Trimming took 1 base from V and 8 from J; bases not matched to a gene: 7. Germline CDR1 and CDR2: SGHNT and YYREEE (reference sequence). CDR3 sequence (DNA): TGTGCCAGCAGCTTGTTTCAGCGGGGGGAGGATGAGCAGTTCTTC. Protein product: CASSLFQRGEDEQFF.

The gene calls are TRBV6-6 and TRBJ1-1; D uncertain. The germline CDR1 and CDR2 sequences are MNHNY and SVGAGI (reference sequence). Trimming took 2 bases from V and 1 from J, leaving 2 bases between them. The length of the CDR3 is 12 residues. Here the CDR3 reads CASSYENTEAFF. For the CDR3, the DNA is TGTGCCAGCAGTTACGAGAACACTGAAGCTTTCTTT.

V usage is TRBV27 and J usage is TRBJ2-1, with D hard to call. V lost 2 bases, J lost 5 bases, and 7 bases lay in between. The CDR3 loop spans 13 amino acids. CDR1 is MNHEY and CDR2 is SMNVEV in the germline V gene (reference sequence). The CDR3 bases are TGTGCCAGCAGTTTAAGTTCCGACAATGAGCAGTTCTTC. This encodes CASSLSSDNEQFF.

V is TRBV7-9 and J is TRBJ2-4, with 7 bases that match TRBD1. The CDR3 sequence is 15 residues long. V lost 1 base, J lost 3 bases, and 3 bases stayed unmatched. Germline V gene data show CDR1 as SEHNR and CDR2 as FQNEAQ (reference sequence). The CDR3 DNA sequence: TGTGCCAGCAGCTTAGAAGGGGGCGTCAAAAACATTCAGTACTTC. Its translation is CASSLEGGVKNIQYF.

Many counts were recorded for this clonotype. This chain joins TRBV11-2 and TRBJ2-1, with D possibly matching TRBD1 (5 bases). CDR1 and CDR2 (germline): SGHAT, FQNNGV. This CDR3 comprises 14 residues. Between the trimmed V and J ends, which lost 3 bases and 9 bases, there was a span of 15 bases. This chain's CDR3 is CASSFYSGLAEQFF. The CDR3 DNA is TGTGCCAGCAGCTTCTATTCAGGGTTGGCTGAGCAGTTCTTC. Using reference TRBV11-2 and TRBJ2-1 for the parts outside the CDR3, the full variable domain is EAGVAQSPRYKIIEKRQSVAFWCNPISGHATLYWYQQILGQGPKLLIQFQNNGVVDDSQLPKDRFSAERLKGVDSTLKIQPAKLEDSAVYLCASSFYSGLAEQFFGPGTRLTVL.

Only a few counts were recorded for this clonotype. This chain links TRBV6-1 with TRBJ2-7; D is unresolved. This CDR3 region has 17 residues. CDR1 is MNHNS, CDR2 SASEGT, per germline. The V gene lost 3 bases and the J gene lost 2 bases, with 20 bases spanning the gap. Written as DNA, the CDR3 is TGTGCCAGCAGTGAGGCCCCCCCTCAGCACCTCACCTACGAGCAGTACGTC. Translating it yields CASSEAPPQHLTYEQYV.

This clonotype was observed a handful of times. The chain carries TRBV20-1 and TRBJ1-2, with TRBD1 matching 7 bases. The V gene's germline CDR1 is DFQATT and CDR2 SNEGSKA (reference sequence). This CDR3 has 17 amino acids. With 3 bases clipped from V and 8 bases from J, the junction kept 21 bases outside the gene matches. CDR3 nucleotides: TGCAGTGCTAGGAATAATTATTACGGGACAGAGAACTCCGGCTACACCTTC. It is translated as CSARNNYYGTENSGYTF.

This clonotype came up a few times. The chain recombines TRBV27 with TRBJ1-1, with a possible D match to TRBD1 (6 bases). V lost 5 bases and J 4 bases, leaving 23 bases between the germline ends. CDR3 size: 17 residues. The germline V gene has CDR1 MNHEY and CDR2 SMNVEV (reference sequence). The CDR3 is CASSPNRVRAWATEAFF. The CDR3 DNA sequence: TGTGCCAGCAGTCCGAACAGGGTACGGGCGTGGGCCACTGAAGCTTTCTTT.

This clonotype was counted a few times. This rearrangement joins TRBV7-9 to TRBJ1-1; D is uncertain. CDR3 length: 14 amino acids. CDR1 and CDR2 (germline): SEHNR, FQNEAQ (reference sequence). V was shortened by 4 bases and J by 5 bases, with 14 bases between the two germline ends. CDR3 residues: CASSWTDLGTEAFF. The CDR3 nucleotides read TGTGCCAGCAGCTGGACGGACTTGGGGACTGAAGCTTTCTTT.

The V and J genes are TRBV6-1 and TRBJ2-1; 8 bases are a match to TRBD1. Germline V gene lookup returns CDR1 MNHNS and CDR2 SASEGT. The trim removed 0 bases at V and 3 bases at J, leaving 4 bases unmatched. The CDR3 contains 16 residues. The CDR3 nucleotides are TGTGCCAGCAGTGAAGCCGGGACAGGTCACTACAATGAGCAGTTCTTC. Protein: CASSEAGTGHYNEQFF.